This T cell receptor beta chain came from a study of blood T cell repertoires in COVID-19. Study at large: Material from acute and convalescent COVID-19 was sourced from the United States, Italy and Spain.

Produced via immunoSEQ multiplex PCR; TCRdb's table is partial and in-frame only. Of some 190,000 clones detected, approximately 85% appear once; the ten largest clones hold 6.5% to 7.5%. J gave up 3 bases and V 0 bases, and 5 bases lay outside the gene matches. The CDR3 length is 15 residues. In germline, CDR1 is SGHTS, CDR2 YDEGEE. Sequencing used peripheral blood. The rearrangement joins TRBV5-8 to TRBJ2-7, with TRBD1 matching 8 bases. This receptor was obtained from a man older than 75 with COVID-19, enrolled during active disease. The CDR3: CASSLGTGGYYEQYF. CDR3 nucleotide sequence: TGTGCCAGCAGCTTGGGTACAGGGGGTTACTACGAGCAGTACTTC. Combining the CDR3 with reference TRBV5-8 and TRBJ2-7 gives the whole variable domain EAGVTQSPTHLIKTRGQQATLRCSPISGHTSVYWYQQALGLGLQFLLWYDEGEERNRGNFPPRFSGRQFPNYSSELNVNALELEDSALYLCASSLGTGGYYEQYFGPGTRLTVT.